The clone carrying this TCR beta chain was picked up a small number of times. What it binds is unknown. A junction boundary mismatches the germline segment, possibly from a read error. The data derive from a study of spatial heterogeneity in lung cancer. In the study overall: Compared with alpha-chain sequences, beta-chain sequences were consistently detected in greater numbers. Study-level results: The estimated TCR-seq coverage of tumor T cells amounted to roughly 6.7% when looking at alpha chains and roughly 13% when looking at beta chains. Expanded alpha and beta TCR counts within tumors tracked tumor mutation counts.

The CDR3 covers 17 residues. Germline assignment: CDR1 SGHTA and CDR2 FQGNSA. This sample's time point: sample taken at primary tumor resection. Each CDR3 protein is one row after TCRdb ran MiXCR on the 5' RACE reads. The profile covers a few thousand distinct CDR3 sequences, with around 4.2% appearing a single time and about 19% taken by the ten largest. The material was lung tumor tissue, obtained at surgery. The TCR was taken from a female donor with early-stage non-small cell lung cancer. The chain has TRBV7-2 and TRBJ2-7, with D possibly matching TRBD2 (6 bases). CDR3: CASSPNLGSGYSDEQYF. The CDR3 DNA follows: TGTGCCAGCAGCCCGAACCTGGGCAGCGGGTACTCCGACGAGCAGTACTTC.